Sequencing of this T cell receptor (beta chain) was carried out in a study of blood T cell repertoires in COVID-19. This CDR3 comprises 15 residues. Germline V gene sequence: CDR1 MDHEN, CDR2 SYDVKM. V lost 3 bases, J lost 4 bases, and 15 bases lay in between. In the study's own analysis: Reference gene primer amplification in the assay estimated nucleated cell counts. Only in-frame clones appear in the TCRdb table, and some are missing; sequencing was by immunoSEQ multiplex PCR. V and J calls and clone size follow that table, whereas D and trimming were derived from the DNA. The sample holds some 150,000 clones, roughly 87% seen once.

The chain employs TRBV28 and TRBJ1-2; D is possibly TRBD1 (6 bases). This receptor was taken from a woman aged 45-65 years with acute or convalescent COVID-19. Sequenced input: peripheral blood. DNA of the CDR3: TGTGCCAGCAGTTTTCCAGGGGCTAATTTCTATGGCTACACCTTC. It specifies CASSFPGANFYGYTF.